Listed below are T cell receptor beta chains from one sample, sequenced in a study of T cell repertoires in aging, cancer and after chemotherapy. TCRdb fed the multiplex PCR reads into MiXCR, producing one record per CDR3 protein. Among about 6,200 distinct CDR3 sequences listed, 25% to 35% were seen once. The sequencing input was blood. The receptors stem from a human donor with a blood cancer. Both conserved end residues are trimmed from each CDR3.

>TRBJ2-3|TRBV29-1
SVLEGTDTQY
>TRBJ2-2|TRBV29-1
SVELDGGELF
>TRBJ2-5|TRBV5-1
ASSPGSLVGEETQY
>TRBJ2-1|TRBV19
ASSIDGGPSNNEQF
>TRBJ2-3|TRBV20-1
SSRTSGLGDTQY
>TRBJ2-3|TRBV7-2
ASSPQQGRTQY
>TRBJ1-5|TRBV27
ASSFGGNQHQH
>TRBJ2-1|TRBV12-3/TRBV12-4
ASRRPGLAVGGEQF
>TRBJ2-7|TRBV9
ASSVVERTYEQY
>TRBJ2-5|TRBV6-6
ASSYDRGREETQY
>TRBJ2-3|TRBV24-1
ATSDPTSGGAGSQY
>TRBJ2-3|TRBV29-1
SAQSPHGTSGRARTDTQY
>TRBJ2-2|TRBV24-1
ATSQQLNTGELF
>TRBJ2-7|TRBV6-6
ASSLTDYEQY
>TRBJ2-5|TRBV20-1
SARGGLQETQY
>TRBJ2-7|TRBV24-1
ATSDPGTGGSEQY
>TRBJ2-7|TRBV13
ASSQEVGTGTYEQY
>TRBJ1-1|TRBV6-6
ASSYGTGGTEAF
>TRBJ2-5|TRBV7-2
ASSLVTGETQY
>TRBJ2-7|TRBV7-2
ASSLVSVSPYEQY
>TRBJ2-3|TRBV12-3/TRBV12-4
ASSLRRFFTDTQY
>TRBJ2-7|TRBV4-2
ASSQFAGSSYEQY
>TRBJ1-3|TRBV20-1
SARDLELGSSGNTIY
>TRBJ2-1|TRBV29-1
SVEDGGQGVSDEQF
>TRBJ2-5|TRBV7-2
ASSSLAGVSETQY
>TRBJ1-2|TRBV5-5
ASSFYRGGGEYGYT
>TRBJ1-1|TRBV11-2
ASSTHSGLNTEAF
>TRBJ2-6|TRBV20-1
SARDPSRGRAQYAGANVLT
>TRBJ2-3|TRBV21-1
ASSRRPGTSGIGYIRPDTQY
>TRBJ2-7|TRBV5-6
ASRWGQGFNEQY
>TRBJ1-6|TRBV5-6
ASSLVARGDSPLH
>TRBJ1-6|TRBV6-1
ASSDMTGNNSPLH
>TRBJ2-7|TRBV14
ASSQEPGQYYEQY
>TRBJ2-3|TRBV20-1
SAKLPRGAPSDTQY
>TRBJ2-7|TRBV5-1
ASSLAANDRGPYEQY
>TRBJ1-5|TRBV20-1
SAVGQLNQPQH
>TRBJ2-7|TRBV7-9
ASSPRDRSYEQY
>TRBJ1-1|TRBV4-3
ASSTRVTNTEAF